These T cell receptor beta chains were read from a single sample in a study of spatial heterogeneity in lung cancer. TCRdb redid the calling of the 5' RACE reads with MiXCR, one entry per CDR3 protein. The sample includes tens of thousands of distinct CDR3 sequences, 15% to 25% of them seen just once. The sample in question was PBMCs, obtained at surgery. These receptors were taken from a male donor with early-stage non-small cell lung cancer. The CDR3 runs from the conserved cysteine through the conserved F or W. The D gene is left open where the match is weak. Clone size is given for some rows only: seen once, a few or many times, or a class if the clone is expanded.

>TRBJ2-1|TRBD2|few|TRBV6-1
CASIRQAGGWNEQFF
TGTGCCAGCATTAGACAAGCGGGAGGGTGGAATGAGCAGTTCTTC
>TRBJ2-3|-|many|TRBV5-1
CASSSGGRTDTQYF
TGCGCCAGCAGTTCGGGCGGGCGCACAGATACGCAGTATTTT
>TRBJ2-3|TRBD2|-|TRBV5-1
CASSGTSGSVDTQYF
TGCGCCAGCAGTGGGACTAGCGGGAGTGTTGATACGCAGTATTTT
>TRBJ1-4|-|few|TRBV27
CASSKRVGGNEKLFF
TGTGCCAGCAGTAAGAGAGTGGGGGGCAATGAAAAACTGTTTTTT
>TRBJ1-1|-|-|TRBV6-2/TRBV6-3
CASIHSGVNTEAFF
TGTGCCAGCATCCACAGCGGGGTGAACACTGAAGCTTTCTTT
>TRBJ1-5|-|few|TRBV6-1
CASSGYSNQPQHF
TGTGCCAGCAGTGGATATAGCAATCAGCCCCAGCATTTT
>TRBJ1-5|-|few|TRBV18
CASSPDSISNQPQHF
TGTGCCAGCTCACCGGACAGTATAAGCAATCAGCCCCAGCATTTT
>TRBJ1-5|TRBD1|-|TRBV3-1
CASSQGDSSGQPQHF
TGTGCCAGCAGCCAAGGGGACAGCTCGGGCCAGCCCCAGCATTTT
>TRBJ2-7|-|few|TRBV12-3/TRBV12-4
CASSTRDEQYF
TGTGCCAGCAGTACCCGGGACGAGCAGTACTTC
>TRBJ2-2|-|few|TRBV7-9
CASNPLGLNTGELFF
TGTGCCAGCAACCCCCTGGGGCTGAACACCGGGGAGCTGTTTTTT
>TRBJ2-1|-|-|TRBV12-3/TRBV12-4
CASSPPPGRYNEQFF
TGTGCCAGCAGTCCCCCCCCGGGACGTTACAATGAGCAGTTCTTC
>TRBJ2-7|-|few|TRBV5-6
CASSLVQETYEQYF
TGTGCCAGCAGCTTGGTGCAGGAAACTTACGAGCAGTACTTC
>TRBJ2-1|-|-|TRBV5-6
CASSSDSSSYNEQFF
TGTGCCAGCAGCTCCGATTCGAGCTCCTACAATGAGCAGTTCTTC
>TRBJ1-1|-|many|TRBV12-3/TRBV12-4
CASSLGGATEAFF
TGTGCCAGCAGTTTAGGGGGAGCCACTGAAGCTTTCTTT
>TRBJ2-1|TRBD2|-|TRBV7-3
CASSLTGKREGPGYNEQFF
TGTGCCAGCAGCTTAACGGGAAAGCGGGAGGGTCCGGGGTACAATGAGCAGTTCTTC
>TRBJ2-2|-|many|TRBV5-1
CASSDTGELFF
TGCGCCAGCAGCGACACCGGGGAGCTGTTTTTT
>TRBJ1-2|TRBD1|-|TRBV6-1
CASIVSQGLGYGYTF
TGTGCCAGCATTGTATCACAGGGGCTTGGCTATGGCTACACCTTC
>TRBJ2-1|-|few|TRBV5-1
CASSPPGTGEQFF
TGCGCCAGCAGCCCACCTGGGACGGGTGAGCAGTTCTTC
>TRBJ2-3|-|few|TRBV5-1
CASSLHGLGSTQYF
TGCGCCAGCAGCTTGCACGGGCTCGGGAGTACGCAGTATTTT
>TRBJ1-2|-|few|TRBV19
CASGPSVNYGYTF
TGTGCCAGTGGACCCTCCGTTAACTATGGCTACACCTTC
>TRBJ2-4|-|many|TRBV7-2
CASSLARQKNIQYF
TGTGCCAGCAGCTTAGCCCGACAGAAAAACATTCAGTACTTC
>TRBJ2-2|TRBD1|many|TRBV11-2
CASSDRTGAGGELFF
TGTGCCAGCAGCGATAGGACAGGGGCCGGCGGGGAGCTGTTTTTT
>TRBJ2-5|TRBD2|many|TRBV2
CASSDTSERETQYF
TGTGCCAGCAGTGATACTAGCGAGCGAGAGACCCAGTACTTC
>TRBJ1-5|-|few|TRBV30
CAWSGGAQPQHF
TGTGCCTGGAGCGGCGGGGCTCAGCCCCAGCATTTT
>TRBJ2-3|TRBD1|-|TRBV19
CASSKGALGTDTQYF
TGTGCCAGTAGTAAGGGGGCGCTGGGCACAGATACGCAGTATTTT
>TRBJ2-2|TRBD1|few|TRBV7-9
CASSLKQGIDTGELFF
TGTGCCAGCAGCTTAAAACAGGGGATCGACACCGGGGAGCTGTTTTTT
>TRBJ2-2|-|-|TRBV9
CASSVGKTGELFF
TGTGCCAGCAGCGTAGGTAAAACCGGGGAGCTGTTTTTT
>TRBJ2-7|-|-|TRBV9
CASSVQLGEQYF
TGTGCCAGCAGCGTCCAATTAGGCGAGCAGTACTTC
>TRBJ2-7|TRBD1|many|TRBV20-1
CSARDTGQGTPEQYF
TGCAGTGCTAGAGATACGGGACAGGGGACCCCCGAGCAGTACTTC
>TRBJ2-2|-|-|TRBV5-1
CASSLDSTNTGELFF
TGCGCCAGCAGCTTGGACAGCACGAACACCGGGGAGCTGTTTTTT
>TRBJ1-1|-|-|TRBV27
CASSLFRGTEAFF
TGTGCCAGCAGTTTATTCAGGGGCACTGAAGCTTTCTTT
>TRBJ1-2|TRBD1|few|TRBV2
CASSEQGANYGYTF
TGTGCCAGCAGTGAACAGGGGGCTAACTATGGCTACACCTTC
>TRBJ1-4|-|many|TRBV19
CASSAAGSREKLFF
TGTGCCAGTAGTGCGGCAGGCTCGAGGGAAAAACTGTTTTTT
>TRBJ2-3|TRBD1|few|TRBV24-1
CATSDTGQGIDTQYF
TGTGCCACCAGTGATACGGGACAGGGCATAGATACGCAGTATTTT
>TRBJ2-5|-|few|TRBV5-1
CASSLGGSGNQETQYF
TGCGCCAGCAGCTTGGGGGGTAGCGGCAACCAAGAGACCCAGTACTTC
>TRBJ2-3|-|-|TRBV6-6
CASSTGDTDTQYF
TGTGCCAGCAGTACCGGGGATACGGATACGCAGTATTTT
>TRBJ2-1|TRBD1|few|TRBV6-2/TRBV6-3
CASKLQGVDEQFF
TGTGCCAGCAAACTCCAGGGGGTTGATGAGCAGTTCTTC
>TRBJ2-7|-|few|TRBV12-3/TRBV12-4
CASSFGGGRYEQYF
TGTGCCAGCAGTTTTGGAGGGGGGAGATACGAGCAGTACTTC
>TRBJ2-2|-|few|TRBV16
CASTSFPNTGELFF
TGTGCCAGCACTTCGTTCCCGAACACCGGGGAGCTGTTTTTT
>TRBJ2-7|-|few|TRBV4-1
CASSQEGLGGQYF
TGCGCCAGCAGCCAAGAGGGGCTCGGGGGGCAGTACTTC
>TRBJ1-1|TRBD1|-|TRBV6-2/TRBV6-3
CASSNRDSNTEAFF
TGTGCCAGCAGTAACCGGGACAGCAACACTGAAGCTTTCTTT
>TRBJ2-5|TRBD2|-|TRBV7-9
CATGLAGEETQYF
TGTGCAACCGGGCTAGCGGGGGAGGAGACCCAGTACTTC
>TRBJ2-5|-|many|TRBV29-1
CSVADTQLQTQYF
TGCAGCGTTGCCGACACGCAACTACAGACCCAGTACTTC
>TRBJ2-3|-|-|TRBV6-5
CASSTGSSTDTQYF
TGTGCCAGCAGTACAGGTTCTAGCACAGATACGCAGTATTTT
>TRBJ1-4|-|few|TRBV5-4
CASSRDSFNEKLFF
TGTGCCAGCAGCCGAGACAGCTTTAATGAAAAACTGTTTTTT